The 14 T cell receptor beta chains presented below share a single source sample, sequenced in a study of T cells expressing NK-cell markers. Reprocessing the 5' RACE reads, TCRdb reports a single entry for every CDR3 protein and omits DNA. The sample totals 200,000 to 300,000 distinct CDR3 sequences. Sequencing used blood T cells: a sorted CD56 or NKG2C T cell subset, CD4+ or CD8+ T cells, or bulk PBMC T cells (not recorded which). Receptors were obtained from a woman between 18 and 75 years old in good health.

CDR3 sequence reads: CSATAALGTENTEAFF. This rearrangement joins TRBV20-1 to TRBJ1-1; the D call from TCRdb, TRBD1, cannot be confirmed without DNA. Germline CDR1 is DFQATT and CDR2 is SNEGSKA (reference sequence). The CDR3 contains 16 residues.

V and J are TRBV13 and TRBJ2-5. Germline-derived CDR1 and CDR2 are PRHDT and FYEKMQ (reference sequence). The CDR3 is 13 amino acids. This CDR3 is CASSLREAETQYF.

This chain connects TRBV7-7 to TRBJ2-7. Germline CDR1 and CDR2: SSHAT and FNYEAQ (reference sequence). The CDR3 sequence is 13 residues long. Here the CDR3 reads CASSPTLIGEQYF.

The CDR3: CASSLNQPGPSNTGELFF. The chain has TRBV18 and TRBJ2-2; no DNA is available, so the TRBD1 call from TCRdb remains unchecked. Germline V CDR1 and CDR2: KGHSH, LQKENI. This CDR3 is built from 18 residues.

The chain has TRBV5-4 and TRBJ1-1. CDR3 length: 14 residues. Germline CDR1 SGHNT, CDR2 YYREEE (reference sequence). The CDR3 spells CASSRVDGNTEAFF.

J is TRBJ2-1 and V is TRBV18; checking the TCRdb D call of TRBD2 is not possible without DNA. Germline V gene lookup returns CDR1 KGHSH and CDR2 LQKENI. The CDR3 is made up of 16 amino acids. The CDR3 loop reads CASSRSLAGGANEQFF.

The J gene is TRBJ2-2, the V gene TRBV5-1; the TCRdb call, TRBD1, lacks DNA for checking. Germline CDR1 SGHRS, CDR2 YFSETQ. The CDR3 runs to 16 residues. The CDR3 spells CASSLTDTRGSGELFF.

The chain employs TRBV5-5 and TRBJ2-3. The CDR3 sequence is 15 residues long. Germline CDR1 and CDR2: SGHKS and YYEKEE (reference sequence). The CDR3 protein is CASSLFGGITDTQYF.

The chain has TRBV7-2 and TRBJ2-3. The CDR3 contains 15 residues. Germline V gene sequence: CDR1 SGHTA, CDR2 FQGNSA. The CDR3 region is CASSLAYSRTGTQYF.

The rearrangement uses TRBV20-1 and TRBJ2-3. CDR1 and CDR2 (germline): DFQATT, SNEGSKA (reference sequence). The CDR3 is 13 amino acids. Here the CDR3 reads CSARGASTDTQYF.

This chain links TRBV7-3 with TRBJ2-5; TCRdb names TRBD1, which stays unverified in the absence of DNA. The CDR3 has 14 amino acids. Germline V gene sequence: CDR1 SGHTA, CDR2 FQGTGA. The CDR3 loop is CASSLRPYQETQYF. The full variable domain, in which reference TRBV7-3 and TRBJ2-5 provide the parts outside the CDR3, is GAGVSQTPSNKVTEKGKYVELRCDPISGHTALYWYRQSLGQGPEFLIYFQGTGAADDSGLPNDRFFAVRPEGSVSTLKIQRTERGDSAVYLCASSLRPYQETQYFGPGTRLLVL.

V is TRBV4-1 and J is TRBJ2-2. Germline V gene lookup returns CDR1 MGHRA and CDR2 YSYEKL. This CDR3 spans 14 amino acids. The CDR3 loop reads CASSHPNMAGELFF.

J is TRBJ2-7 and V is TRBV12-3 or TRBV12-4. This CDR3 comprises 14 residues. The CDR3: CASSLVIAPYEQYF.

The genes are TRBV11-2 and TRBJ2-3; as DNA is missing, the TRBD2 call by TCRdb cannot be tested. The germline V gene encodes CDR1 SGHAT and CDR2 FQNNGV. The CDR3 is 13 amino acids. The CDR3 protein is CASSRQRADTQYF.